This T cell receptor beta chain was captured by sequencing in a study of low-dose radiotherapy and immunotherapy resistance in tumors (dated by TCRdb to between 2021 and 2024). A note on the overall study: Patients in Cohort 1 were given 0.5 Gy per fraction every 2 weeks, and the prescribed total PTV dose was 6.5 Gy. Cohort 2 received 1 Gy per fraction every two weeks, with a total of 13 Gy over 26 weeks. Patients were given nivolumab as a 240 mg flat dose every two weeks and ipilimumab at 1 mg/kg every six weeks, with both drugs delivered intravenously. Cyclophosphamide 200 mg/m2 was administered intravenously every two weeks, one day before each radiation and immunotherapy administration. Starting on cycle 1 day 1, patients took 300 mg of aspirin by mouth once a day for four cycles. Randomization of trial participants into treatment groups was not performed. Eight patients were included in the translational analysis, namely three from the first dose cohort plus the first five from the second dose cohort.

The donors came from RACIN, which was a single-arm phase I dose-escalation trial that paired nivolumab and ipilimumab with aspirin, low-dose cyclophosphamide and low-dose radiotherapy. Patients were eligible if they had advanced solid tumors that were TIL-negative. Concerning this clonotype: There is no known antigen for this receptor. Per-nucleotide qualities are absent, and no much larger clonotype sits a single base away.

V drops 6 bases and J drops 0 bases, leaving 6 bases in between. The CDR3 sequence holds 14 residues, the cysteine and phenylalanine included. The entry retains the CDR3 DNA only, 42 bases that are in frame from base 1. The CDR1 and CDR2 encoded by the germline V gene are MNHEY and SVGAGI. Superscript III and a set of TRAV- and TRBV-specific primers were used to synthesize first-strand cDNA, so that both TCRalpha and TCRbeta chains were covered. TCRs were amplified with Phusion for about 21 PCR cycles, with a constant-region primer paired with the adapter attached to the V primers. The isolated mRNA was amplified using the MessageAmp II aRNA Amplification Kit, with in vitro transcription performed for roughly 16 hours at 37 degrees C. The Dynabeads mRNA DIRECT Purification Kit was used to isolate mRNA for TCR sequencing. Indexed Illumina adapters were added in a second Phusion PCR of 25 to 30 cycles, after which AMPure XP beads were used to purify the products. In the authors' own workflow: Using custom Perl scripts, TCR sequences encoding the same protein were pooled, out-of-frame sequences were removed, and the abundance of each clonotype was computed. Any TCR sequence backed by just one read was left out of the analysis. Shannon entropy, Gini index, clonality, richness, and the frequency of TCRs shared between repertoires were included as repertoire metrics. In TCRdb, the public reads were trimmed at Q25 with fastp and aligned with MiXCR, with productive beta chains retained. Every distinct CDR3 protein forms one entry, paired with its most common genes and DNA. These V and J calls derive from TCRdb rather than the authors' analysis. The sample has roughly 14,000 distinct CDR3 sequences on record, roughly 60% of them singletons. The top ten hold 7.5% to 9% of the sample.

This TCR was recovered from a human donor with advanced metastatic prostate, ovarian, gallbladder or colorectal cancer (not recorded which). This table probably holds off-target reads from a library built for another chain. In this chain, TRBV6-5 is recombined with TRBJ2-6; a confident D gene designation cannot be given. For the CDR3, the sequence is CASRIGSGANVLTF. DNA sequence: TGTGCCAGCAGAATCGGCTCTGGGGCCAACGTCCTGACTTTC.